The 26 T cell receptor beta chains below come from one sample, sequenced in a study of cytomegalovirus exposure and HLA in healthy donors listed by TCRdb under 2017. Library prep was done by the immunoSEQ multiplex PCR assay. The multiplex PCR relied on a mix of 60 forward primers for TCR Vbeta segments and 13 reverse primers for TCR Jbeta segments. Not all clones reach the TCRdb copy of this immuneACCESS table, which keeps in-frame sequences only. Checked studies attribute under half of the gap to unresolved V genes and leave the rest unexplained. The sample includes 150,000 to 180,000 clones, with approximately 74% observed a single time. 2.8% of the sample goes to the ten largest clones. The source material was PBMCs. Receptors were obtained from a man aged 18 to 30 in good health and CMV-seronegative.

This sequence joins TRBV9 and TRBJ2-3; 11 nucleotides match TRBD2. The V and J ends lost 2 bases and 5 bases, in that order; junction bases with no gene match: 7. Looked up from germline, CDR1 is SGDLS and CDR2 is YYNGEE. This CDR3 has 16 amino acids. The chain's CDR3 is CASSVSGGASRDTQYF. The CDR3 region has the DNA TGTGCCAGCAGCGTTAGCGGGGGGGCATCTAGAGATACGCAGTATTTT.

Only a few counts were recorded for this clone. The rearrangement uses TRBV4-3 and TRBJ1-4; TRBD1 might be the D (5 bases). The CDR3 sequence is 13 residues long. Germline CDR1 is LGHNA and CDR2 is YSLEER. Trimming removed 3 bases from V and 7 bases from J, with 9 bases in between. CDR3 amino acids: CASSQLRAEKLFF. CDR3 DNA: TGCGCCAGCAGCCAGCTCAGGGCTGAAAAACTGTTTTTT.

This rearrangement joins TRBV28 to TRBJ1-3; the D is unclear. V was pared by 6 bases and J by 1 base, with 4 bases between. The CDR3 runs to 12 residues. Germline assignment: CDR1 MDHEN and CDR2 SYDVKM. The CDR3 is CASRLSGNTIYF. Here the CDR3 DNA reads TGTGCCAGCAGACTATCTGGAAACACCATATATTTT.

The chain is built from TRBV4-1 and TRBJ2-5; D might be TRBD2 (5 bases). Germline V gene lookup returns CDR1 MGHRA and CDR2 YSYEKL. CDR3 length: 13 residues. Trimming left V 4 bases short and J 4 bases short, with 10 bases between. The CDR3, as DNA: TGCGCCAGCAGCCGCGGACTGTCAGAGACCCAGTACTTC. This sequence encodes CASSRGLSETQYF.

This clone was seen a few times. The rearrangement uses TRBV5-1 and TRBJ2-1; D unresolved. Trimming removed 0 bases at V and 4 bases at J, with 8 bases between. The germline V gene has CDR1 SGHRS and CDR2 YFSETQ. The CDR3 is 14 amino acids. CDR3 amino acids: CASSLDSRYNEQFF. DNA of the CDR3: TGCGCCAGCAGCTTGGATTCCCGGTACAATGAGCAGTTCTTC.

The J gene is TRBJ1-5, the V gene TRBV18, with D possibly being TRBD1 (6 bases). The germline V gene encodes CDR1 KGHSH and CDR2 LQKENI. Deletions cut 6 bases from V and 6 bases from J, with 24 bases between. This CDR3 region has 17 residues. DNA of the CDR3: TGTGCCAGCTCCCCGTCTGTAGGGCCGGGACAAACTCAGCCCCAGCATTTT. Residues: CASSPSVGPGQTQPQHF. The full variable domain, in which reference TRBV18 and TRBJ1-5 provide the parts outside the CDR3, is NAGVMQNPRHLVRRRGQEARLRCSPMKGHSHVYWYRQLPEEGLKFMVYLQKENIIDESGMPKERFSAEFPKEGPSILRIQQVVRGDSAAYFCASSPSVGPGQTQPQHFGDGTRLSIL.

V is TRBV7-8 and J is TRBJ2-2, with 9 nucleotides matching TRBD1. The length of the CDR3 is 16 residues. The V gene end was trimmed by 0 bases and the J gene end by 6 bases; junction bases not matched to a gene: 5. CDR1 is SGHVS, CDR2 FQNEAQ, per germline. CDR3 protein: CASSLAGTGFPGELFF. The CDR3 coding sequence is TGTGCCAGCAGCTTAGCGGGGACAGGGTTCCCCGGGGAGCTGTTTTTT.

The V call is TRBV7-8, the J call TRBJ1-2; TRBD1 matches 9 bases. Per the germline V gene, CDR1 is SGHVS and CDR2 is FQNEAQ. Trimming at V came to 5 bases and at J to 6 bases, leaving 1 base not matched to a gene. This CDR3 has 12 residues. This CDR3 is CASSRQGDGYTF. DNA of the CDR3: TGTGCCAGCAGCCGACAGGGGGATGGCTACACCTTC.

The gene calls are TRBV7-2 and TRBJ1-6, with D possibly being TRBD1 (5 bases). The CDR3 sequence is 14 residues long. Trimming pared 7 bases from V and 7 bases from J, leaving 14 bases between. Per germline, CDR1 SGHTA and CDR2 FQGNSA. CDR3 residues: CASIQTATNSPLHF. The CDR3 DNA reads as TGTGCCAGCATTCAGACAGCGACCAATTCACCCCTCCACTTT.

The V call is TRBV4-1, the J call TRBJ2-7, with D unclear. Between the trimmed V and J ends, which lost 1 base and 5 bases, there was a span of 18 bases. The germline CDR1 and CDR2 sequences are MGHRA and YSYEKL. The CDR3 spans 16 residues. In DNA form, the CDR3 reads TGCGCCAGCAGCCAAGGGATAGGAGACTTAAGCCACGAGCAGTACTTC. It translates to CASSQGIGDLSHEQYF.

A note on this clone: Other DNA sequences of this sample code for an identical CDR3. The rearrangement uses TRBV9 and TRBJ2-5, with 8 nucleotides matching TRBD1. This CDR3 region has 14 residues. J lost 5 bases, V lost 2 bases, and 5 bases had no gene match. CDR1 is SGDLS, CDR2 YYNGEE, per germline. The DNA for the CDR3 is TGTGCCAGCAGCGTCAGACAGGGGTCGGAGACCCAGTACTTC. It is translated as CASSVRQGSETQYF. Based on the CDR3 plus reference TRBV9 and TRBJ2-5, the full variable domain is DSGVTQTPKHLITATGQRVTLRCSPRSGDLSVYWYQQSLDQGLQFLIQYYNGEERAKGNILERFSAQQFPDLHSELNLSSLELGDSALYFCASSVRQGSETQYFGPGTRLLVL.

The V gene is TRBV4-1, the J gene TRBJ2-3; weak D call: TRBD2 (6 bases). The CDR3 has 17 residues. Germline-derived CDR1 and CDR2 are MGHRA and YSYEKL. The germline V and J ends were trimmed by 4 bases and 2 bases, with 19 bases remaining between them. CDR3 DNA: TGCGCCAGCAGCCTAACCGGTGGGGGGAAGACCACAGATACGCAGTATTTT. This gives the protein CASSLTGGGKTTDTQYF.

This clone was seen only once. This rearrangement joins TRBV20-1 to TRBJ2-5, with unresolved D. Trimming took 1 base from V and 5 from J, leaving 5 bases between them. This CDR3 region has 11 residues. CDR1 and CDR2 from the germline V gene are DFQATT and SNEGSKA (reference sequence). The CDR3 region has the DNA TGCAGTGCTAGAGGGCGGGAGACCCAGTACTTC. This codes for CSARGRETQYF.

This chain links TRBV29-1 with TRBJ1-4, with TRBD1 identical over 8 bases. The V gene's germline CDR1 is SQVTM and CDR2 ANQGSEA. Losses at the gene ends were 4 bases for V and 8 bases for J; bases not matched to a gene: 6. CDR3 length: 13 amino acids. The CDR3 DNA reads as TGCAGCGTTGCAGGGGGCAAAGGCGAAAAACTGTTTTTT. Amino acid sequence: CSVAGGKGEKLFF.

There are a few counts of this clone. CDR3 in amino acids: CASRLRSGPRGNSPLHF. CDR3 DNA sequence: TGTGCCAGCAGGCTAAGATCCGGGCCAAGGGGTAATTCACCCCTCCACTTT. V and J are TRBV27 and TRBJ1-6; possibly TRBD1 for D (5 bases). The CDR3 has 17 residues. CDR1 and CDR2 from the germline V gene are MNHEY and SMNVEV (reference sequence). The ends were cut back, 6 bases at V and 6 bases at J, with 21 bases in the middle.

The rearrangement uses TRBV2 and TRBJ2-4, with 12 bases aligning to TRBD2. The germline V gene encodes CDR1 SNHLY and CDR2 FYNNEI. The CDR3 runs 17 residues. J was trimmed by 2 bases and V by 4 bases; bases with no gene match: 6. CDR3 residues: CASSGASGGATKNIQYF. CDR3 bases: TGTGCCAGCAGTGGAGCTAGCGGGGGGGCCACCAAAAACATTCAGTACTTC.

The V call is TRBV5-4, the J call TRBJ1-4; possibly TRBD1 for D (5 bases). Germline-derived CDR1 and CDR2 are SGHNT and YYREEE (reference sequence). This CDR3 comprises 16 residues. V gave up 0 bases and J gave up 0 bases, with 9 bases separating them. The CDR3 DNA is TGTGCCAGCAGCTTGGCAGGGTCCGCAACTAATGAAAAACTGTTTTTT. Amino acid sequence: CASSLAGSATNEKLFF.

V and J are TRBV27 and TRBJ2-7, with 11 positions matching TRBD2. The trim removed 4 bases at V and 7 bases at J, leaving 9 bases unmatched. Germline loops: CDR1 MNHEY, CDR2 SMNVEV (reference sequence). The CDR3 covers 15 residues. As DNA, the CDR3 is TGTGCCAGCAGTTCCAGACTAGCGGGGCGGGTAGAGCAGTACTTC. Translated: CASSSRLAGRVEQYF.

This chain joins TRBV5-1 and TRBJ1-6; D call uncertain. CDR1 and CDR2 from the germline V gene are SGHRS and YFSETQ. This CDR3 comprises 14 residues. V dropped 4 bases and J dropped 10 bases, with 15 bases sitting between them. The CDR3, as DNA: TGCGCCAGCAGCCCGGGTCGGCAAGAATCACCCCTCCACTTT. Protein sequence: CASSPGRQESPLHF.

The V and J genes are TRBV15 and TRBJ2-7; 7 bases match TRBD1. The V segment lost 0 bases and the J segment 12 bases; nucleotides outside the gene matches: 5. Germline CDR1 reads LNHNV; CDR2 reads YYDKDF (reference sequence). CDR3 length: 12 residues. DNA for the CDR3: TGTGCCACCAGCAGAGACGGGGACAGAGTGTACGTC. Its protein product is CATSRDGDRVYV.

V is TRBV10-3 and J is TRBJ2-7, with TRBD1 matching over 9 bases. The ends lost 3 bases at V and 3 bases at J; junction bases unmatched: 6. The CDR3 is 15 amino acids. Germline V gene data show CDR1 as ENHRY and CDR2 as SYGVKD. The CDR3 coding sequence is TGTGCCATCAGTGAACAGGACAGGGGAAGCTACGAGCAGTACGTC. It specifies CAISEQDRGSYEQYV.

The chain is built from TRBV11-2 and TRBJ2-2, with D maybe TRBD2 (6 bases). Germline assignment: CDR1 SGHAT and CDR2 FQNNGV. The CDR3 is 13 residues long. The V end was cut by 8 bases, the J end by 6 bases, with 13 bases between. The CDR3 DNA follows: TGTGCCAGCCTTCCTTCGGGGGCCGGGGAGCTGTTTTTT. Translation gives CASLPSGAGELFF.

This sequence joins TRBV2 and TRBJ1-5, with 7 nucleotides matching TRBD1. The CDR3 totals 13 residues. The junction had 1 base not matched to a gene; V was cut back by 7 bases and J by 1 base. Germline assignment: CDR1 SNHLY and CDR2 FYNNEI. The CDR3 coding sequence is TGTGCCAGCATACAGGGGAGCAATCAGCCCCAGCATTTT. This gives the protein CASIQGSNQPQHF. Looking up the rest from reference TRBV2 and TRBJ1-5 gives the full variable domain: EPEVTQTPSHQVTQMGQEVILRCVPISNHLYFYWYRQILGQKVEFLVSFYNNEISEKSEIFDDQFSVERPDGSNFTLKIRSTKLEDSAMYFCASIQGSNQPQHFGDGTRLSIL.

V gene TRBV6-5 combines with J gene TRBJ1-1; 11 bases agree with TRBD1. Germline V gene data show CDR1 as MNHEY and CDR2 as SVGAGI. The J segment lost 6 bases and the V segment lost 0 bases, leaving 3 bases of the junction unmatched. This CDR3 comprises 15 residues. CDR3 in amino acids: CASSYSWTGGSEAFF. CDR3 DNA: TGTGCCAGCAGTTACTCGTGGACAGGGGGCTCTGAAGCTTTCTTT.

The rearrangement links TRBV7-3 to TRBJ1-6, with D maybe TRBD1 (5 bases). Germline V gene data show CDR1 as SGHTA and CDR2 as FQGTGA. Trimming took 3 bases from V and 10 from J, leaving 13 bases between them. This CDR3 has 14 residues. CDR3 bases: TGTGCCAGCAGCTTGGGGGGGTCCGGGTCACCCCTCCACTTT. As protein: CASSLGGSGSPLHF.

This chain joins TRBV2 and TRBJ1-1, with a possible D match to TRBD1 (5 bases). There are 14 residues in the CDR3. CDR1 and CDR2 (germline): SNHLY, FYNNEI. The V gene lost 3 bases and the J gene lost 1 base, with 9 bases spanning the gap. Written as DNA, the CDR3 is TGTGCCAGCAGTGATATCGGGGGGAACACTGAAGCTTTCTTT. Amino acids: CASSDIGGNTEAFF.